This is a list of T cell receptor beta chains from one sample in a study of shared clonotypes between healthy human individuals. Sequencing used immunoSEQ multiplex PCR; TCRdb keeps in-frame clones, though not all of them. Among approximately 600,000 clones listed, 95% were seen once. Sequences were obtained from naive CD8+ T cells sorted from blood. Source of these receptors: a woman aged 25-40 years in good health. Each CDR3 is given with its conserved first and last residue. The D gene is left open where the match is weak. Clone size is given for some rows only: seen once, a few or many times, or a class if the clone is expanded.

J: TRBJ1-2; D: TRBD1; V: TRBV28; size: -; DNA: TGTGCCAGCAGTGGACAGGAGAATACTAACTATGGCTACACCTTC; CDR3: CASSGQENTNYGYTF
J: TRBJ2-3; D: -; V: TRBV30; size: once; DNA: TGTGCCTGGAGTGTACTGGATCTCACAGATACGCAGTATTTT; CDR3: CAWSVLDLTDTQYF
J: TRBJ1-2; D: -; V: TRBV6-1; size: -; DNA: TGTGCCAGCCGGAGTTACTATGGCTACACCTTC; CDR3: CASRSYYGYTF
J: TRBJ2-1; D: -; V: TRBV2; size: once; DNA: TGTGCCAGCAGTGGAAAAGGCAGCTACAATGAGCAGTTCTTC; CDR3: CASSGKGSYNEQFF
J: TRBJ2-4; D: -; V: TRBV28; size: -; DNA: TGTGCCAGCAGTCCCCGTCCAGACATTCAGTACTTC; CDR3: CASSPRPDIQYF
J: TRBJ1-5; D: -; V: TRBV27; size: -; DNA: TGTGCCAGCAGTTTATATATGTGGGATCAGCCCCAGCATTTT; CDR3: CASSLYMWDQPQHF
J: TRBJ1-4; D: TRBD1; V: TRBV7-9; size: -; DNA: TGTGCCAGCAGCGGGACAGCTGAAAAACTGTTTTTT; CDR3: CASSGTAEKLFF
J: TRBJ2-1; D: TRBD2; V: TRBV11-2; size: once; DNA: TGTGCCAGCAGCGAGGGACTACTCAATGAGCAGTTCTTC; CDR3: CASSEGLLNEQFF
J: TRBJ1-2; D: -; V: TRBV27; size: once; DNA: TGTGCCAGCAGTTTGGGGATTACTAACTATGGCTACACCTTC; CDR3: CASSLGITNYGYTF
J: TRBJ1-3; D: -; V: TRBV28; size: -; DNA: TGTGCCAGCACCTTACGGGGGGAAGGAAACACCATATATTTT; CDR3: CASTLRGEGNTIYF
J: TRBJ1-2; D: -; V: TRBV5-1; size: -; DNA: TGCGCCAGCAGCTTGCCCACAGGCCACTATGGCTACACCTTC; CDR3: CASSLPTGHYGYTF
J: TRBJ2-7; D: -; V: TRBV5-6; size: -; DNA: TGTGCCAGCAGCGGGGGGGCGAACGAGCAGTACTTC; CDR3: CASSGGANEQYF
J: TRBJ2-1; D: -; V: TRBV5-4; size: -; DNA: TGTGCCAGCAGCTTGTCACAACGGGCGCTCACCTACAATGAGCAGTTCTTC; CDR3: CASSLSQRALTYNEQFF
J: TRBJ2-1; D: TRBD1; V: TRBV14; size: -; DNA: TGTGCCAGCAGCCAGGACAGGACTTTAATCGATGAGCAGTTCTTC; CDR3: CASSQDRTLIDEQFF
J: TRBJ2-7; D: -; V: TRBV5-6; size: -; DNA: TGTGCCAGCAGCTTGGCCGGGAGAGAGTACGAGCAGTACTTC; CDR3: CASSLAGREYEQYF
J: TRBJ2-7; D: -; V: TRBV7-9; size: few; DNA: TGTGCCAGCAGCTGGTCACCATCCTACGAGCAGTACTTC; CDR3: CASSWSPSYEQYF
J: TRBJ1-4; D: TRBD1; V: TRBV29-1; size: -; DNA: TGCAGCGCGACAGGGATCTCAACTAATGAAAAACTGTTTTTT; CDR3: CSATGISTNEKLFF
J: TRBJ2-7; D: -; V: TRBV5-1; size: -; DNA: TGCGCCAGCAGCTCCCAGGGGTCTGGTTACGAGCAGTACTTC; CDR3: CASSSQGSGYEQYF
J: TRBJ2-7; D: TRBD2; V: TRBV30; size: -; DNA: TGTGCCTGGAGCTTTAGCGGGAGTGGTTACTACGAGCAGTACTTC; CDR3: CAWSFSGSGYYEQYF
J: TRBJ2-7; D: -; V: TRBV5-6; size: -; DNA: TGTGCCAGCAGCAGGGGACAATTCCAACCGACATACGAGCAGTACTTC; CDR3: CASSRGQFQPTYEQYF
J: TRBJ1-1; D: -; V: TRBV5-8; size: -; DNA: TGTGCCAGCAGCTTATCGGCAGGAGGGACTGAAGCTTTCTTT; CDR3: CASSLSAGGTEAFF
J: TRBJ2-7; D: -; V: TRBV10-2; size: -; DNA: TGCGCCAGCAGTGAGTCGGGCGTTACCTACGAGCAGTACTTC; CDR3: CASSESGVTYEQYF
J: TRBJ1-2; D: TRBD1; V: TRBV19; size: -; DNA: TGTGCCAGTAGTGGGGACAGCTTTAACTATGGCTACACCTTC; CDR3: CASSGDSFNYGYTF
J: TRBJ2-7; D: -; V: TRBV2; size: -; DNA: TGTGCCAGCATTGCTCCGTCGAGATTTGTTTACGAGCAGTACTTC; CDR3: CASIAPSRFVYEQYF
J: TRBJ2-1; D: TRBD2; V: TRBV4-2; size: -; DNA: TGTGCCAGCAGCCAAGAGGCGACTAGCGGAACTTATTACAATGAGCAGTTCTTC; CDR3: CASSQEATSGTYYNEQFF
J: TRBJ2-2; D: TRBD1; V: TRBV18; size: -; DNA: TGTGCCAGCTCACCATGGGACAGGTTGAACACCGGGGAGCTGTTTTTT; CDR3: CASSPWDRLNTGELFF
J: TRBJ1-1; D: -; V: TRBV4-1; size: -; DNA: TGCGCCAGCAGCTACGGTGAGGGGTCGCAGGCTGAAGCTTTCTTT; CDR3: CASSYGEGSQAEAFF
J: TRBJ2-3; D: -; V: TRBV6-5; size: -; DNA: TGTGCCAGCAGCGGGGATCGTAGCACAGATACGCAGTATTTT; CDR3: CASSGDRSTDTQYF
J: TRBJ2-4; D: -; V: TRBV15; size: few; DNA: TGTGCCACCAGCAGACAAAGCAAAAACATTCAGTACTTC; CDR3: CATSRQSKNIQYF
J: TRBJ1-5; D: -; V: TRBV5-8; size: -; DNA: TGTGCCAGCAGCATAGACACTTTCAATCAGCCCCAGCATTTT; CDR3: CASSIDTFNQPQHF
J: TRBJ1-2; D: -; V: TRBV28; size: few; DNA: TGTGCCAGCAGTTTGAGCTATGGCTACACCTTC; CDR3: CASSLSYGYTF
J: TRBJ2-7; D: -; V: TRBV11-3; size: -; DNA: TGTGCCAGCAGCTTAGACCCGCGGAGACTAGAGGCCGGCTACGAGCAGTACTTC; CDR3: CASSLDPRRLEAGYEQYF
J: TRBJ2-7; D: -; V: TRBV6-6; size: -; DNA: TGTGCCAGCAGCCCGGGGTTAGGCTACGAGCAGTACTTC; CDR3: CASSPGLGYEQYF
J: TRBJ2-7; D: TRBD1; V: TRBV5-1; size: -; DNA: TGCGCCAGCAGCTACGAACGGGACAGTTGGGGCTACGAGCAGTACTTC; CDR3: CASSYERDSWGYEQYF
J: TRBJ2-3; D: -; V: TRBV29-1; size: -; DNA: TGCAGCGTCGAAAGGAGGACAACCGATACGCAGTATTTT; CDR3: CSVERRTTDTQYF
J: TRBJ2-3; D: -; V: TRBV7-2; size: once; DNA: TGTGCCAGCAGCCCCCTCTGGTCTGGGAACAGGAAGACAGATACGCAGTATTTT; CDR3: CASSPLWSGNRKTDTQYF
J: TRBJ1-1; D: -; V: TRBV5-6; size: -; DNA: TGTGCCAGCAGCTCCCTACAGGGTCGTGTTGAAGCTTTCTTT; CDR3: CASSSLQGRVEAFF
J: TRBJ2-7; D: -; V: TRBV9; size: -; DNA: TGTGCCAGCAGCGACGGACCGAGGAGAAGCTCCTACGAGCAGTACTTC; CDR3: CASSDGPRRSSYEQYF
J: TRBJ2-7; D: -; V: TRBV11-2; size: -; DNA: TGTGCCAGCAGCTTAGATCTCGATAGCAGGGCCTACGAGCAGTACTTC; CDR3: CASSLDLDSRAYEQYF
J: TRBJ1-5; D: TRBD1; V: TRBV28; size: -; DNA: TGTGCCAGCAGTTTACTCACAGGGGCCCGGTATAGCAATCAGCCCCAGCATTTT; CDR3: CASSLLTGARYSNQPQHF